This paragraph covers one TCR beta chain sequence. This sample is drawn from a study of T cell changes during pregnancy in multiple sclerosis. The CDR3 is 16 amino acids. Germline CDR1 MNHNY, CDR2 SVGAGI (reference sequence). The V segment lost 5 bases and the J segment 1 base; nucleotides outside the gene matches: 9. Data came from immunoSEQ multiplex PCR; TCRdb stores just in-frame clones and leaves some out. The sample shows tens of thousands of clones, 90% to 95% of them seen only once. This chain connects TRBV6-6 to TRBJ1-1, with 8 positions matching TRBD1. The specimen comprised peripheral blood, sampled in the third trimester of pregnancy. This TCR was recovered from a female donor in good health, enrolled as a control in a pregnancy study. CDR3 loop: CASSPPHGTGNTEAFF. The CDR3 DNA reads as TGTGCCAGCAGTCCCCCCCACGGGACAGGGAACACTGAAGCTTTCTTT.